This TCR beta chain was captured in a study of T cell changes during pregnancy in multiple sclerosis. TCRdb's table, derived via immunoSEQ multiplex PCR, lists solely in-frame clones and lacks some. The sample records about 70,000 clones, roughly 89% being singletons. This CDR3 comprises 15 residues. Germline assignment: CDR1 SGHNT and CDR2 YYREEE (reference sequence). J lost 0 bases, V lost 4 bases, and 5 bases had no gene match. The sequence was obtained from a female donor in good health, enrolled as a control in a pregnancy study. V is TRBV5-4 and J is TRBJ1-1; 8 bases match TRBD1. The sample in question was peripheral blood, obtained in the third trimester of pregnancy. This chain's CDR3 is CASSPRTGLNTEAFF. Here the CDR3 DNA reads TGTGCCAGCAGCCCGCGGACAGGGCTGAACACTGAAGCTTTCTTT.